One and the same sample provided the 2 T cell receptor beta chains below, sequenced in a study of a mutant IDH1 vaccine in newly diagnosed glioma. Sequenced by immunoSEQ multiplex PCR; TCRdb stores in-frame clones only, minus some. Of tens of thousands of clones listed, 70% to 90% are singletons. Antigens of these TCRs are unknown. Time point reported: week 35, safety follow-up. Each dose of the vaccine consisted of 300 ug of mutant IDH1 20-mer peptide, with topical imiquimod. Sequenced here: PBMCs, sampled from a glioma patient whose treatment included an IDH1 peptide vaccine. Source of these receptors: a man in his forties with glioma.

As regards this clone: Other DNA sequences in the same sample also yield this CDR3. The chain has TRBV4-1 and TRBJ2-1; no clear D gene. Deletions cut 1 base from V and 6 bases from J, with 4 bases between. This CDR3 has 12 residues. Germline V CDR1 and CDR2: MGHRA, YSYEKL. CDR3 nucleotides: TGCGCCAGCAGCCAAGTTCGCAATGAGCAGTTCTTC. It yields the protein CASSQVRNEQFF.

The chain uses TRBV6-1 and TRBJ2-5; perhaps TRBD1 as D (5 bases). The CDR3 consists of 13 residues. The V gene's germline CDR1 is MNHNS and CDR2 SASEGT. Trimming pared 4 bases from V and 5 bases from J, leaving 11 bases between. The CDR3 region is CASSADSRETQYF. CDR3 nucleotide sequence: TGTGCCAGCAGTGCTGACAGTAGGGAGACCCAGTACTTC.